This T cell receptor (beta chain) was captured in a study of response to subunit inactivated influenza vaccine. This clonotype was counted between two and nine times. Its specificity is not known. One entry per CDR3 protein, called by TCRdb with MiXCR from the RT-PCR reads. Of around 580,000 distinct CDR3 sequences in the sample, over 9.5% were seen once. Trimming stripped 3 bases from V and 8 bases from J, with 14 bases between. CDR3 size: 13 residues. CDR1 and CDR2 (germline): GTSNPN, SVGIG (reference sequence). Study results and limitations: Only a handful of new T cells, the authors suggested, are recruited with each seasonal influenza vaccination.

The clonotype comes from a man between 50 and 59 years old who received an inactivated influenza vaccine. The input for sequencing was PBMCs from blood, taken on the day of vaccination. The chain recombines TRBV30 with TRBJ2-1, with D unclear. The CDR3 loop is CAWSRNSVYEQFF. The CDR3 region has the DNA TGTGCCTGGAGCCGAAACAGTGTCTATGAGCAGTTCTTC.